This is a list of T cell receptor beta chains from one sample in a study of long-term antiretroviral therapy in people with HIV. Profiled with immunoSEQ multiplex PCR; TCRdb holds only in-frame clones, not every one. Of under 50,000 clones in the sample, 86% were seen once. The source was unsorted PBMCs, collected 0.1 years before starting antiretroviral therapy. These receptors originate from a woman between 45 and 60 years old with HIV. Both conserved end residues are part of each CDR3. D genes are given only for firm matches. Part of the rows lack a size; the others show once, few, many or a class for expanded clones.

j_call clone_size v_call d_call cdr3_aa cdr3_nt
TRBJ1-3 . TRBV6-5 TRBD1 CASSYSGQGTGNTIYF TGTGCCAGCAGTTACTCGGGACAGGGAACTGGAAACACCATATATTTT
TRBJ1-6 . TRBV5-1 . CASSLGDVYNSPLHF TGCGCCAGCAGCTTGGGGGATGTTTATAATTCACCCCTCCACTTT
TRBJ2-7 . TRBV9 TRBD2 CASSSGGNSYEQYF TGTGCCAGCAGCTCCGGGGGGAACTCCTACGAGCAGTACTTC
TRBJ1-3 once TRBV6-1 . CASSEDRAGNTIYF TGTGCCAGCAGTGAAGACAGGGCGGGAAACACCATATATTTT
TRBJ2-1 . TRBV9 . CASSSPDVGYNEQFF TGTGCCAGCAGCTCTCCTGACGTGGGCTACAATGAGCAGTTCTTC
TRBJ2-6 . TRBV5-6 . CASSLRTHSGANVLTF TGTGCCAGCAGCTTGCGAACTCACTCTGGGGCCAACGTCCTGACTTTC
TRBJ2-2 once TRBV7-2 . CASSLELEGELFF TGTGCCAGCAGCTTAGAGTTGGAAGGGGAGCTGTTTTTT
TRBJ1-6 . TRBV5-6 TRBD1 CASSVQGAYNSPLHF TGTGCCAGCAGCGTACAGGGGGCCTATAATTCACCCCTCCACTTT
TRBJ2-3 . TRBV7-2 . CASSIDSPTDTQYF TGTGCCAGCAGCATCGACAGTCCCACAGATACGCAGTATTTT
TRBJ2-3 . TRBV5-8 . CASSLELRGTTDTQYF TGTGCCAGCAGCTTGGAGCTGCGGGGCACCACAGATACGCAGTATTTT
TRBJ1-1 . TRBV6-5 TRBD1 CASNNYRGPGEAFF TGTGCCAGCAACAACTACAGGGGGCCCGGTGAAGCTTTCTTT